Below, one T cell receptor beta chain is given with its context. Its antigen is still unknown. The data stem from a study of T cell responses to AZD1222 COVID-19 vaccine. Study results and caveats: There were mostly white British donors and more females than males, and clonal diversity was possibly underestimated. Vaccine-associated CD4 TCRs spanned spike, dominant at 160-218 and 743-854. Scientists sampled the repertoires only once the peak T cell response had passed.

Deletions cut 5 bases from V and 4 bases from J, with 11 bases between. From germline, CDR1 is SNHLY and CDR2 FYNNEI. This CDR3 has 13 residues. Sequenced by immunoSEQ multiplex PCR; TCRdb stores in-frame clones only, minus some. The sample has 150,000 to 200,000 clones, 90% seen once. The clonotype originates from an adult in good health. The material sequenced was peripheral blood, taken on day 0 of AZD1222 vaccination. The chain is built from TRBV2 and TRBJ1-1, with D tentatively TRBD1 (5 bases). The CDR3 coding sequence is TGTGCCAGCAGTAGAGACGGGGGCACTGAAGCTTTCTTT. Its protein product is CASSRDGGTEAFF.